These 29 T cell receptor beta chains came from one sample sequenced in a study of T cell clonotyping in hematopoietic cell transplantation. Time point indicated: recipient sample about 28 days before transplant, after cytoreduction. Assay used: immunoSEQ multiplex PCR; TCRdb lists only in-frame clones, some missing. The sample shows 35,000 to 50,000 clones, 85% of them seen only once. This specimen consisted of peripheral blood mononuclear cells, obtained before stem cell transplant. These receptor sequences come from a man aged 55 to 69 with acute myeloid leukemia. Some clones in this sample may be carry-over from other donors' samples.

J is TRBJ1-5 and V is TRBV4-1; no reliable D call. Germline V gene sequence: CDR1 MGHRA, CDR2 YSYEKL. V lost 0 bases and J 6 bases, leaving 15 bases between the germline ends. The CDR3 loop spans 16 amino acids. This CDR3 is CASSQEAWGFIQPQHF. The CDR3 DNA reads TGCGCCAGCAGCCAAGAAGCCTGGGGATTTATTCAGCCCCAGCATTTT.

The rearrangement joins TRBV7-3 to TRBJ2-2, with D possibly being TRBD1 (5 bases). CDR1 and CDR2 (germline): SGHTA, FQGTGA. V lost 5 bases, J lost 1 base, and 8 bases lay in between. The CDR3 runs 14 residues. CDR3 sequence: CASSMTENTGELFF. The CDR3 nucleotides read TGTGCCAGCAGCATGACAGAGAACACCGGGGAGCTGTTTTTT.

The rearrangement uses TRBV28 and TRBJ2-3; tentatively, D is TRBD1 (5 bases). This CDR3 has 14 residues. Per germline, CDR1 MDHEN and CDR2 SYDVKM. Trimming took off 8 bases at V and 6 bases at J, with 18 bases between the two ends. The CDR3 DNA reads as TGTGCCAGCTGCCGGCCTCAGGGTCTGGATACGCAGTATTTT. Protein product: CASCRPQGLDTQYF.

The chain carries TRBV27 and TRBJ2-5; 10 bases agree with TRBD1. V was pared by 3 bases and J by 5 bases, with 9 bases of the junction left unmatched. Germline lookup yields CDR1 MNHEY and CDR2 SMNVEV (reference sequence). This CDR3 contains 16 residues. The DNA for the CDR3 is TGTGCCAGCAGTTTGGTTAGGGACAGGGGAGGGGAGACCCAGTACTTC. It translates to CASSLVRDRGGETQYF.

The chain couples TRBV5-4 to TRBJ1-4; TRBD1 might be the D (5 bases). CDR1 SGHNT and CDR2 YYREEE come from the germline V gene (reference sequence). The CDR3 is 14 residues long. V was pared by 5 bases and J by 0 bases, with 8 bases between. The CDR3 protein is CASRDITTNEKLFF. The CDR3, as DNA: TGTGCCAGCAGGGACATCACAACTAATGAAAAACTGTTTTTT.

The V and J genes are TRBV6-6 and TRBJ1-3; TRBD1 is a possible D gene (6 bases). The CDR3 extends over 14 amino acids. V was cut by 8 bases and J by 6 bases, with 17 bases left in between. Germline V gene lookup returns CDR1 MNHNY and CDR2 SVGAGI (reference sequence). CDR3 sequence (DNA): TGTGCCAGCGGGGTAACAGGGATGACAAACACCATATATTTT. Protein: CASGVTGMTNTIYF.

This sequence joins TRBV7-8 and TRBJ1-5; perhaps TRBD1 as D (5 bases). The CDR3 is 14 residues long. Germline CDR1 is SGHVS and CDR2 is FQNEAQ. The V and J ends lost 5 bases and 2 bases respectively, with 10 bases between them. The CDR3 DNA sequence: TGTGCCAGCAGCGTACAACAGGGCAATCAGCCCCAGCATTTT. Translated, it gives CASSVQQGNQPQHF.

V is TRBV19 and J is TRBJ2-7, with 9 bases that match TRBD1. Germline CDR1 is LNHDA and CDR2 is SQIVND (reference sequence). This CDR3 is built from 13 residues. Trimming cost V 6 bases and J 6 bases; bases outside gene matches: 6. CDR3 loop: CASSDRGFIEQYF. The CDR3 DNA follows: TGTGCCAGTAGCGACAGGGGGTTTATCGAGCAGTACTTC.

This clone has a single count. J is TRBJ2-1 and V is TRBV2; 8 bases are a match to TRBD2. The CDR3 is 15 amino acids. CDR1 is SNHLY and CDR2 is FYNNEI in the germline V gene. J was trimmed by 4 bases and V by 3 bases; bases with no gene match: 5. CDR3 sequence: CASSEPIAGYNEQFF. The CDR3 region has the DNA TGTGCCAGCAGTGAGCCGATAGCGGGATACAATGAGCAGTTCTTC.

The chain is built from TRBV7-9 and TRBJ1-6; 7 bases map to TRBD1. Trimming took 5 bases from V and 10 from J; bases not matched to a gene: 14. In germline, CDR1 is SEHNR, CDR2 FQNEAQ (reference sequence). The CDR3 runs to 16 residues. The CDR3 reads CASSPGGKVRFSPLHF. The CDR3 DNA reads TGTGCCAGCAGCCCAGGGGGAAAGGTTCGTTTCTCACCCCTCCACTTT.

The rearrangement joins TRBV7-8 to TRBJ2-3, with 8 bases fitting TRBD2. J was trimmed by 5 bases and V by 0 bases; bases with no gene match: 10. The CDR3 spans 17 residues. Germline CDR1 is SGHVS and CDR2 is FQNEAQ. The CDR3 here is CASSLALPGGPLDTQYF. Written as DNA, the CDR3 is TGTGCCAGCAGCTTAGCTCTCCCGGGGGGGCCTCTAGATACGCAGTATTTT.

The CDR3 protein is CASSFGGPGSGNTIYF. CDR3 sequence (DNA): TGTGCCAGCAGCTTTGGGGGGCCCGGCTCTGGAAACACCATATATTTT. This chain uses TRBV5-4 with TRBJ1-3; maybe TRBD1 (6 bases). The CDR3 has 16 amino acids. Trimming removed 2 bases at V and 0 bases at J, with 12 bases between. Germline CDR1 and CDR2: SGHNT and YYREEE (reference sequence).

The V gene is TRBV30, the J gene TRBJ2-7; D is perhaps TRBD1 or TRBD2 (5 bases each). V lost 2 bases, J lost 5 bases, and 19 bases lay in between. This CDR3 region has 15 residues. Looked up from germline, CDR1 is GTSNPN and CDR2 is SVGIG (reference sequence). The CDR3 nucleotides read TGTGCCTGGAGTCACGGGACCCTCCCTGGCAACGAGCAGTACTTC. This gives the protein CAWSHGTLPGNEQYF.

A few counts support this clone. The CDR3 here is CASSERNQPEQFF. Here the CDR3 DNA reads TGTGCCAGCAGTGAAAGGAATCAGCCTGAGCAGTTCTTC. The chain uses TRBV25-1 and TRBJ2-1; no firm D call. This CDR3 spans 13 amino acids. The V gene lost 2 bases and the J gene lost 9 bases, with 11 bases spanning the gap. Germline-derived CDR1 and CDR2 are MGHDK and SYGVNS.

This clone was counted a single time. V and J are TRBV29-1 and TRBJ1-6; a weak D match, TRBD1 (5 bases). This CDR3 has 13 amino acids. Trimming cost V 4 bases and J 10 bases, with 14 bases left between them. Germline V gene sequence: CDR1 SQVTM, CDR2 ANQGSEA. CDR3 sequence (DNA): TGCAGCGTTGGCTTGGGGGGTAACTCACCCCTCCACTTT. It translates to CSVGLGGNSPLHF.

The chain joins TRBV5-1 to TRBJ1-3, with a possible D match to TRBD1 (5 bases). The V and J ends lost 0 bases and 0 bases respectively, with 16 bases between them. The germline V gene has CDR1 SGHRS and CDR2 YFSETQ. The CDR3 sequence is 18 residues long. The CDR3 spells CASSLGGRMGLSGNTIYF. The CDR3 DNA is TGCGCCAGCAGCTTGGGGGGACGGATGGGCCTCTCTGGAAACACCATATATTTT.

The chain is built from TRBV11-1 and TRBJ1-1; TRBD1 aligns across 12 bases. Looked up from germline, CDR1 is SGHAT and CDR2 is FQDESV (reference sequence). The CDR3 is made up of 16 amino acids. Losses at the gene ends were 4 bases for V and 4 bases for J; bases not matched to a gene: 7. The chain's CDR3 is CASSSRDRGLGTEAFF. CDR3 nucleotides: TGTGCCAGCAGCTCCCGGGACAGGGGGCTGGGCACTGAAGCTTTCTTT.

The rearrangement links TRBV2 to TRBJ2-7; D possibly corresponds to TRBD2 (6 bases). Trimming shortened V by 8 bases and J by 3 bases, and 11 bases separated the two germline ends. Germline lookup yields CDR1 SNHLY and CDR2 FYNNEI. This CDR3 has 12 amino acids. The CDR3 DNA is TGTGCCAGCGGGACTCCTGTCTACGAGCAGTACTTC. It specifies CASGTPVYEQYF.

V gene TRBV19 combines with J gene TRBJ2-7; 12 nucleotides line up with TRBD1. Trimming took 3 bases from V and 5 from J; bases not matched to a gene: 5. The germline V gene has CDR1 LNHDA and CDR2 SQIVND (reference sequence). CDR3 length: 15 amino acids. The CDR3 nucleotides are TGTGCCAGTAGTATGGGGGGGACAGGGGGCAACGAGCAGTACTTC. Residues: CASSMGGTGGNEQYF.

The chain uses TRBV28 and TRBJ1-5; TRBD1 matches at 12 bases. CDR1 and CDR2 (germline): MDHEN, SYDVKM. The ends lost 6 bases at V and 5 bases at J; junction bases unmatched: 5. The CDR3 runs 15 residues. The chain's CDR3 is CASSGDRGQYQPQHF. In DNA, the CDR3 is TGTGCCAGCAGCGGGGACAGGGGGCAGTATCAGCCCCAGCATTTT.

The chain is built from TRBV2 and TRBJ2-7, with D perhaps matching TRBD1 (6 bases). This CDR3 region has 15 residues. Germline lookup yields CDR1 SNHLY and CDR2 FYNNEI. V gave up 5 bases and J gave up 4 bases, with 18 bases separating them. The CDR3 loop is CASSKETGDIYEQYF. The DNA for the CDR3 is TGTGCCAGCAGTAAAGAGACAGGAGATATATACGAGCAGTACTTC.

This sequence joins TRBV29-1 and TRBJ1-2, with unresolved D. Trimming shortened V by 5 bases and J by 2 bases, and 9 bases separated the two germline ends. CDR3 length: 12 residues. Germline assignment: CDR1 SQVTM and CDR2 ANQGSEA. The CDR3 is CSVPSRNYGYTF. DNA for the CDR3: TGCAGCGTTCCTAGCAGGAACTATGGCTACACCTTC. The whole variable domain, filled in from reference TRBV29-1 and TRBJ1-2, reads SAVISQKPSRDICQRGTSLTIQCQVDSQVTMMFWYRQQPGQSLTLIATANQGSEATYESGFVIDKFPISRPNLTFSTLTVSNMSPEDSSIYLCSVPSRNYGYTFGSGTRLTVV.

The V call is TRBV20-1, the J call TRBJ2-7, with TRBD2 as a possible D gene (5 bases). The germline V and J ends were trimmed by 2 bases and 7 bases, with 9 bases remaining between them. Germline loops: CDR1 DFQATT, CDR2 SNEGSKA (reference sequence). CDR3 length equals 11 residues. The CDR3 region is CSARRGLEQYF. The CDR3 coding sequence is TGCAGTGCTAGACGAGGGTTGGAGCAGTACTTC.

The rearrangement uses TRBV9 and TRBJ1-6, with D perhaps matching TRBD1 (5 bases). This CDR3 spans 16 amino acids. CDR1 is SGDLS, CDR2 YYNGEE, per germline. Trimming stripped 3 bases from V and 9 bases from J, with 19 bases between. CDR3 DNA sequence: TGTGCCAGCAGCGCCTTTCCGGGGCTAACCGGTTCACCCCTCCACTTT. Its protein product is CASSAFPGLTGSPLHF.

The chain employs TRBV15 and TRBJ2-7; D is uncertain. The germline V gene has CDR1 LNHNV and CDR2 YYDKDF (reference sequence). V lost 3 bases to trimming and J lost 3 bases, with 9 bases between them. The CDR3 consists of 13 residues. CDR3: CATSSRSFYEQYF. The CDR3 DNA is TGTGCCACCAGCAGTCGGTCATTCTACGAGCAGTACTTC.

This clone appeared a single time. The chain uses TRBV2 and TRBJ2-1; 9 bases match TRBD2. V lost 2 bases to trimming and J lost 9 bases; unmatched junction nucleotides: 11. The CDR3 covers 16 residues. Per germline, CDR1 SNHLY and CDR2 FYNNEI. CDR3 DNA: TGTGCCAGCAGTGAATGGCTAGCGGGGCGAGATGGTGAGCAGTTCTTC. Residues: CASSEWLAGRDGEQFF.

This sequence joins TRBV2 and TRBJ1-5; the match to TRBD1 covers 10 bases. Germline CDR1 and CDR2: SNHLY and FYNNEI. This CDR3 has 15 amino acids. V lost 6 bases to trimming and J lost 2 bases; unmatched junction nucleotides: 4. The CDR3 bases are TGTGCCAGCAGCGACAGGGGGCTGGGCAATCAGCCCCAGCATTTT. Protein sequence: CASSDRGLGNQPQHF.

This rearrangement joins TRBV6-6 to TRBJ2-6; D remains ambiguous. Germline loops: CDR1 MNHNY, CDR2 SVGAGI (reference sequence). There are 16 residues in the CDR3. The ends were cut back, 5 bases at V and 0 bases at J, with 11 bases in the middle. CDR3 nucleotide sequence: TGTGCCAGCAGTCCTGGACGGTTCTCTGGGGCCAACGTCCTGACTTTC. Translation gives CASSPGRFSGANVLTF.

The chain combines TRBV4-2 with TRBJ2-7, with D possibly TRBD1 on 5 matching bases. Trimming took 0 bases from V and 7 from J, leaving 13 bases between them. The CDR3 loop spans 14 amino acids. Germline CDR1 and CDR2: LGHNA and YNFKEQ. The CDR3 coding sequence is TGTGCCAGCAGCCAAGATCAGGGAACGTCGGAGCAGTACTTC. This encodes CASSQDQGTSEQYF.